The TCR beta chain described here comes from a study of T cell responses to AZD1222 COVID-19 vaccine. The CDR3 sequence is 11 residues long. Germline CDR1 is MNHEY and CDR2 is SVGEGT. V lost 6 bases and J 13 bases, leaving 13 bases between the germline ends. Here immunoSEQ multiplex PCR was the method, and the copy in TCRdb shows in-frame clones only, minus some. The data hold around 100,000 clones, with roughly 87% observed a single time. This TCR was sampled from an adult in good health. Source: peripheral blood, taken on day 0 of AZD1222 vaccination. J is TRBJ1-5 and V is TRBV6-2 or TRBV6-3; D unresolved. The CDR3 region has the DNA TGTGCCAGCAGCCCAGGCCGGGCTCAGCATTTT. It yields the protein CASSPGRAQHF.